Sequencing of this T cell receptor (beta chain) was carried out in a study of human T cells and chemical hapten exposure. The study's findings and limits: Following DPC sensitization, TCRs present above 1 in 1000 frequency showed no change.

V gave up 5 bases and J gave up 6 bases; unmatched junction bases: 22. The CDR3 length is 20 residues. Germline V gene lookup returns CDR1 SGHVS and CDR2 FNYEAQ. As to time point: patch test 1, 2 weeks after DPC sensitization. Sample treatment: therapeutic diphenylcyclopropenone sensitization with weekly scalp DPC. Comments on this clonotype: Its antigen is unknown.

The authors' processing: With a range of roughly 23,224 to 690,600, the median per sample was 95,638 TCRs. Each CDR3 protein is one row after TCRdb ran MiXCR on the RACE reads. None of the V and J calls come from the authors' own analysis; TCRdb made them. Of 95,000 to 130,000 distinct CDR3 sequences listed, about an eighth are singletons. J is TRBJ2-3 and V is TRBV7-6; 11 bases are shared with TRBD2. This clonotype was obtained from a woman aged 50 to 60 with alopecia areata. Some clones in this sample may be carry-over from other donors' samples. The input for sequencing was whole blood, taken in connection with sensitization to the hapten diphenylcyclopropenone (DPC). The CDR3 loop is CASSPGRGRLAGGGPDTQYF. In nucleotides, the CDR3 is TGTGCCAGCAGCCCCGGAAGGGGGCGGCTAGCGGGAGGAGGGCCGGATACGCAGTATTTT. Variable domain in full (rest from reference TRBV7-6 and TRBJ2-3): GAGVSQSPRYKVTKRGQDVALRCDPISGHVSLYWYRQALGQGPEFLTYFNYEAQQDKSGLPNDRFSAERPEGSISTLTIQRTEQRDSAMYRCASSPGRGRLAGGGPDTQYFGPGTRLTVL.